The clone carrying this T cell receptor beta chain was observed at least ten times. The antigen is undetermined. This sample is drawn from a study of blood T cells in healthy people across ages. A second PCR of roughly 7 to 11 cycles used a sample-barcoded 5' primer and a J-beta primer mix. Every cDNA molecule carried a tag from a template-switch adaptor bearing 12 random nucleotides. TCRdb used MiXCR to reprocess the 5' RACE reads, holding one entry per CDR3 protein. The profile covers roughly 1,300,000 distinct CDR3 sequences, with approximately 60% appearing a single time and over 5.5% taken by the ten largest. The V gene end was trimmed by 4 bases and the J gene end by 4 bases; junction bases not matched to a gene: 5. Germline assignment: CDR1 SQVTM and CDR2 ANQGSEA. CDR3 length: 13 amino acids. The study recruited healthy Caucasian donors from Russia who were aged about 6 to 95. Study-wide results and caveats: Samples with more naive T cells showed higher observed beta diversity.

The rearrangement uses TRBV29-1 and TRBJ2-7, with 9 positions matching TRBD2. The source is a man aged 18 to 30 in good health. The sequenced sample consisted of blood. CDR3 nucleotides: TGCAGCGTTGGTGGCGGGGGGGGTTACGAGCAGTACTTC. Amino acids: CSVGGGGGYEQYF.